A selection of T cell receptor beta chains follows, all from one sample in a study of blood T cell repertoires in COVID-19. Only in-frame clones appear in the TCRdb table, and some are missing; sequencing was by immunoSEQ multiplex PCR. The top ten hold 15% to 17% of the sample, which has roughly 100,000 clones, approximately 80% seen once. Input material: peripheral blood. The source is a woman aged 80 or over with acute or convalescent COVID-19. Both conserved end residues are part of each CDR3. A D gene is named only where the DNA matches it firmly. Where a row states a size, it is once, few, many or the class of an expanded clone; other rows omit it.

J gene: TRBJ1-1
D gene: TRBD1
clone size: NA
V gene: TRBV28
CDR3 length: 14
CDR3 protein: CASSLHRGDTEAFF
CDR3 DNA: TGTGCCAGCAGTCTACACAGGGGGGACACTGAAGCTTTCTTT

J gene: TRBJ2-1
D gene: TRBD1
clone size: NA
V gene: TRBV7-2
CDR3 length: 17
CDR3 protein: CASSPLFGTGLRNEQFF
CDR3 DNA: TGTGCCAGCAGCCCCCTTTTCGGGACAGGATTAAGAAATGAGCAGTTCTTC

J gene: TRBJ1-2
D gene: NA
clone size: NA
V gene: TRBV12-3/TRBV12-4
CDR3 length: 13
CDR3 protein: CASTPGLNYGYTF
CDR3 DNA: TGTGCCAGCACCCCGGGACTTAACTATGGCTACACCTTC

J gene: TRBJ1-1
D gene: NA
clone size: once
V gene: TRBV18
CDR3 length: 13
CDR3 protein: CASSSGSTTEAFF
CDR3 DNA: TGTGCCAGCTCCTCGGGGTCCACCACTGAAGCTTTCTTT

J gene: TRBJ2-3
D gene: TRBD2
clone size: NA
V gene: TRBV5-1
CDR3 length: 16
CDR3 protein: CASSLFSSGSEDTQYF
CDR3 DNA: TGCGCCAGCAGCTTGTTCTCTAGCGGGAGCGAAGATACGCAGTATTTT

J gene: TRBJ2-1
D gene: NA
clone size: NA
V gene: TRBV6-2/TRBV6-3
CDR3 length: 15
CDR3 protein: CASSYRLQYTNEQFF
CDR3 DNA: TGTGCCAGCAGTTACCGACTCCAGTACACCAATGAGCAGTTCTTC

J gene: TRBJ2-5
D gene: TRBD2
clone size: NA
V gene: TRBV28
CDR3 length: 14
CDR3 protein: CASSSSGKGETQYF
CDR3 DNA: TGTGCCAGCAGTTCTAGCGGGAAGGGGGAGACCCAGTACTTC

J gene: TRBJ2-7
D gene: TRBD2
clone size: NA
V gene: TRBV6-5
CDR3 length: 14
CDR3 protein: CASSTTSGPYEQYF
CDR3 DNA: TGTGCCAGCAGTACGACTAGCGGGCCCTACGAGCAGTACTTC

J gene: TRBJ2-2
D gene: NA
clone size: NA
V gene: TRBV3-1/TRBV3-2
CDR3 length: 17
CDR3 protein: CASSQDSRGARTGELFF
CDR3 DNA: TGTGCCAGCAGCCAAGATTCGCGGGGCGCGAGAACCGGGGAGCTGTTTTTT

J gene: TRBJ1-3
D gene: NA
clone size: few
V gene: TRBV14
CDR3 length: 15
CDR3 protein: CASSHWSGTGNTIYF
CDR3 DNA: TGTGCCAGCAGCCATTGGTCAGGCACTGGAAACACCATATATTTT

J gene: TRBJ1-5
D gene: NA
clone size: few
V gene: TRBV19
CDR3 length: 16
CDR3 protein: CASRERPNYSNQPQHF
CDR3 DNA: TGTGCCAGTAGAGAACGCCCTAATTATAGCAATCAGCCCCAGCATTTT

J gene: TRBJ1-6
D gene: NA
clone size: NA
V gene: TRBV6-5
CDR3 length: 13
CDR3 protein: CASSYGLQSPLHF
CDR3 DNA: TGTGCCAGCAGTTACGGGCTTCAATCACCCCTCCACTTT

J gene: TRBJ1-1
D gene: NA
clone size: NA
V gene: TRBV12-3/TRBV12-4
CDR3 length: 13
CDR3 protein: CASSLKRGTEAFF
CDR3 DNA: TGTGCCAGCAGTTTAAAACGGGGCACTGAAGCTTTCTTT

J gene: TRBJ2-1
D gene: NA
clone size: once
V gene: TRBV5-1
CDR3 length: 11
CDR3 protein: CASSSGMEWFF
CDR3 DNA: TGCGCCAGCAGCTCAGGGATGGAATGGTTCTTC

J gene: TRBJ2-1
D gene: TRBD2
clone size: NA
V gene: TRBV5-1
CDR3 length: 15
CDR3 protein: CASSLSSGGANEQFF
CDR3 DNA: TGCGCCAGCAGCTTAAGTAGCGGGGGAGCCAATGAGCAGTTCTTC

J gene: TRBJ2-5
D gene: NA
clone size: NA
V gene: TRBV11-2
CDR3 length: 12
CDR3 protein: CASSLDIETQYF
CDR3 DNA: TGTGCCAGCAGCTTAGATATAGAGACCCAGTACTTC

J gene: TRBJ1-5
D gene: NA
clone size: few
V gene: TRBV18
CDR3 length: 17
CDR3 protein: CASSFTPAVYSNQPQHF
CDR3 DNA: TGTGCCAGCTCATTCACCCCGGCGGTTTATAGCAATCAGCCCCAGCATTTT

J gene: TRBJ1-2
D gene: TRBD1
clone size: NA
V gene: TRBV28
CDR3 length: 13
CDR3 protein: CASSLIGGGGYTF
CDR3 DNA: TGTGCCAGCAGTTTAATAGGGGGCGGAGGCTACACCTTC

J gene: TRBJ2-3
D gene: TRBD2
clone size: once
V gene: TRBV2
CDR3 length: 13
CDR3 protein: CASTGRPTDTQYF
CDR3 DNA: TGTGCCAGCACCGGGAGGCCCACAGATACGCAGTATTTT

J gene: TRBJ2-3
D gene: TRBD2
clone size: NA
V gene: TRBV29-1
CDR3 length: 21
CDR3 protein: CSVDSLLSQGLAGGPLDTQYF
CDR3 DNA: TGCAGCGTTGACAGCCTACTCTCGCAGGGACTAGCGGGAGGGCCTTTAGATACGCAGTATTTT